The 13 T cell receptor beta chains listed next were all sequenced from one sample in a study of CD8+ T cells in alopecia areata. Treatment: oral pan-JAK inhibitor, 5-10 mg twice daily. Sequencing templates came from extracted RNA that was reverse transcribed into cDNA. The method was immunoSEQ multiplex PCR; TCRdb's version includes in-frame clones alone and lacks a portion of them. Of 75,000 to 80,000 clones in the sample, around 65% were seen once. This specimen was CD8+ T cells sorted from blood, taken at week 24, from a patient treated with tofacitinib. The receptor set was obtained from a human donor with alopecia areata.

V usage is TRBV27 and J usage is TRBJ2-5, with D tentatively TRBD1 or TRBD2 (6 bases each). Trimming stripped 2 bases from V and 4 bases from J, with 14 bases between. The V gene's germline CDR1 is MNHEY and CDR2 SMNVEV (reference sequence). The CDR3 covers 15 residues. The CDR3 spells CASSLRGAGAETQYF. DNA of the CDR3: TGTGCCAGCAGTTTAAGGGGGGCCGGGGCAGAGACCCAGTACTTC.

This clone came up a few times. The CDR3 DNA follows: TGTGCCAGCAGCTCTAGTCGTGAGCAGTTCTTC. It specifies CASSSSREQFF. The chain employs TRBV7-9 and TRBJ2-1; D is unresolved. Between the trimmed V and J ends, which lost 4 bases and 9 bases, there was a span of 7 bases. The CDR3 sequence is 11 residues long. Germline CDR1 SEHNR, CDR2 FQNEAQ (reference sequence).

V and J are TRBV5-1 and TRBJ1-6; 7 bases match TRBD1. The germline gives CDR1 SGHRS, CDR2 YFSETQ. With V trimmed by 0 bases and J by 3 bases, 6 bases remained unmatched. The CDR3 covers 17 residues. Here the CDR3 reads CASSLAGQADYNSPLHF. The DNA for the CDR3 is TGCGCCAGCAGCTTGGCCGGACAGGCTGACTATAATTCACCCCTCCACTTT.

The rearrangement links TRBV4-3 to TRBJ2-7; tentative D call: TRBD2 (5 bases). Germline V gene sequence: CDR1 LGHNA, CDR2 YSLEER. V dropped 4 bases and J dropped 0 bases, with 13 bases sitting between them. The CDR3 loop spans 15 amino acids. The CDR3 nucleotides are TGCGCCAGCAGCCTGGACTCCAGAAGCTCCTACGAGCAGTACTTC. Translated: CASSLDSRSSYEQYF.

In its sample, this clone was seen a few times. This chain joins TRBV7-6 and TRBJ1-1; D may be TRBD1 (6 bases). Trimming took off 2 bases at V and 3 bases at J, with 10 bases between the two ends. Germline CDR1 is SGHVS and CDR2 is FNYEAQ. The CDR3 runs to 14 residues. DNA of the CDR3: TGTGCCAGCAGCTTATGGGGGGCCCACACTGAAGCTTTCTTT. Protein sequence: CASSLWGAHTEAFF.

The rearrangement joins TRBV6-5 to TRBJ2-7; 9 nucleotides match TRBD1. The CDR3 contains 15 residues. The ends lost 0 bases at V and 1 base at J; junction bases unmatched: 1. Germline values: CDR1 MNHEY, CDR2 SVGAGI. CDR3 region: CASSYSTGGSYEQYF. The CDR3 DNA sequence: TGTGCCAGCAGTTACTCGACAGGGGGGTCCTACGAGCAGTACTTC.

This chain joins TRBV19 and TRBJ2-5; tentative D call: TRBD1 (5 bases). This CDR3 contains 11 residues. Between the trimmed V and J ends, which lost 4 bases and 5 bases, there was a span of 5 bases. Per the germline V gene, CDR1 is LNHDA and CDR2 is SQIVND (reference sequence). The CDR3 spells CASSKGETQYF. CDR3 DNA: TGTGCCAGTAGTAAGGGGGAGACCCAGTACTTC.

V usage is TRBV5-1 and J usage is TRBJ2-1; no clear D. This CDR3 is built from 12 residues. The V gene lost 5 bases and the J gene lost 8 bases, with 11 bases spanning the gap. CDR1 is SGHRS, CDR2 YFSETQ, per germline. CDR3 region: CASSFTHDEQFF. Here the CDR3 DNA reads TGCGCCAGCAGTTTCACTCACGATGAGCAGTTCTTC.

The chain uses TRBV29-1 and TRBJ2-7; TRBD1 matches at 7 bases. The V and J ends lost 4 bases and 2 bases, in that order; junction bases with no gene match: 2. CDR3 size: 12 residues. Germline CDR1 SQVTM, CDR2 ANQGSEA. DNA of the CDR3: TGCAGCGTTGTTGACAGGGCCTACGAGCAGTACTTC. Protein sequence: CSVVDRAYEQYF.

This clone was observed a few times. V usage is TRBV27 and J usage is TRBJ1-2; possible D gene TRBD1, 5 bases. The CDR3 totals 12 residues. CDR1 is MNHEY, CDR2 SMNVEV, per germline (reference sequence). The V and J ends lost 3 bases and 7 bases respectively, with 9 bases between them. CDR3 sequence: CASSFSGRGYTF. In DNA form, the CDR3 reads TGTGCCAGCAGTTTTTCAGGGCGTGGCTACACCTTC.

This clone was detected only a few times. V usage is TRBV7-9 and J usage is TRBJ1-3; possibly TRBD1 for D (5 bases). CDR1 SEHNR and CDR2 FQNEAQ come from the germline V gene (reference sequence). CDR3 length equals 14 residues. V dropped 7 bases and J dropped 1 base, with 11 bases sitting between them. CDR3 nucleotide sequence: TGTGCCAGCACGACGGGGGGGTCTGGAAACACCATATATTTT. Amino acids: CASTTGGSGNTIYF.

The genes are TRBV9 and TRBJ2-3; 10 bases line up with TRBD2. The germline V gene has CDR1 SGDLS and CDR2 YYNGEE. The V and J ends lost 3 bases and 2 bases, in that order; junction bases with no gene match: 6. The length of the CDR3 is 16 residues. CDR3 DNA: TGTGCCAGCAGCGCAGGGACTAGCGTTTACACAGATACGCAGTATTTT. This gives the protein CASSAGTSVYTDTQYF.

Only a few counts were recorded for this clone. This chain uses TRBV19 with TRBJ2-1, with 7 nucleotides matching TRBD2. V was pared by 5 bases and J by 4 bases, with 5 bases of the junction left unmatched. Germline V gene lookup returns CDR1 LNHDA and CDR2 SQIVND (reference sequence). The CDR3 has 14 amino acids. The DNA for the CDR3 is TGTGCCAGTAGTGTGGTAGCGGGTTACAATGAGCAGTTCTTC. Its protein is CASSVVAGYNEQFF. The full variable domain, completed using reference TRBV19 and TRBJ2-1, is DGGITQSPKYLFRKEGQNVTLSCEQNLNHDAMYWYRQDPGQGLRLIYYSQIVNDFQKGDIAEGYSVSREKKESFPLTVTSAQKNPTAFYLCASSVVAGYNEQFFGPGTRLTVL.